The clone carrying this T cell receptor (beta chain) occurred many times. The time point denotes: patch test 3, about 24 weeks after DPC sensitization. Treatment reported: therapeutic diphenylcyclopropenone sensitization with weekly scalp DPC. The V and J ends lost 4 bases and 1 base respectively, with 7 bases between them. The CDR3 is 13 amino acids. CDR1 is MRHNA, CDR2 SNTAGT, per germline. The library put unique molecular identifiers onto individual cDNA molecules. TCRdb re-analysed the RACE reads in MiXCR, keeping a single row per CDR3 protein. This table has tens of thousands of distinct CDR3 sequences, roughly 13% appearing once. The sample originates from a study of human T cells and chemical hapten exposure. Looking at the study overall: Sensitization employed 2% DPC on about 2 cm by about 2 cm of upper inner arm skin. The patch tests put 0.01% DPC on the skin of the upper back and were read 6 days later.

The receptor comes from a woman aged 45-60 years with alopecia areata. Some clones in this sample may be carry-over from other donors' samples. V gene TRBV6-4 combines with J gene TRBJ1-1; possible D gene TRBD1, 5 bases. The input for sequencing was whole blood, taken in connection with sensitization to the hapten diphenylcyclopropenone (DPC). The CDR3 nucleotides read TGTGCCAGCAGTGTTGGGGGGAACACTGAAGCTTTCTTT. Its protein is CASSVGGNTEAFF.